This record concerns one TCR beta chain sequence. These data come from a study of control samples from healthy donors and cancer patients. V lost 7 bases and J 4 bases, leaving 25 bases between the germline ends. This CDR3 contains 17 residues. In germline, CDR1 is SEHNR, CDR2 FQNEAQ (reference sequence). Here immunoSEQ multiplex PCR was the method, and the copy in TCRdb shows in-frame clones only, minus some. The top ten hold about 3.4% of the sample, which has about 130,000 clones, around nine tenths seen once. Sequenced input: blood. V and J are TRBV7-9 and TRBJ1-2, with D possibly TRBD1 on 6 matching bases. The source of this sequence is a man in his fifties or sixties in good health. CDR3 DNA sequence: TGTGCCAGCATCGGGGGCTTTTCGGGCCCGTCTGTCTATGGCTACACCTTC. It yields the protein CASIGGFSGPSVYGYTF. The variable domain in full, with the rest retrieved from reference TRBV7-9 and TRBJ1-2, is DTGVSQNPRHKITKRGQNVTFRCDPISEHNRLYWYRQTLGQGPEFLTYFQNEAQLEKSRLLSDRFSAERPKGSFSTLEIQRTEQGDSAMYLCASIGGFSGPSVYGYTFGSGTRLTVV.